This TCR beta chain is from a study of blood T cell repertoires in COVID-19. On the study more broadly: The cDNA or gDNA used as material had been derived from T cells, B-cell-depleted T cells, or PBMCs.

Authors' methods: For nucleated cells, counts were estimated from reference gene primer amplification. The table came from immunoSEQ multiplex PCR; TCRdb's copy has only in-frame clones and leaves some out. From that table come the V and J calls and clone size; the DNA was used to work out D and trimming. This table has about 75,000 clones, approximately 79% appearing once. Trimming removed 1 base from V and 3 bases from J; junction bases left unmatched: 9. CDR1 and CDR2 from the germline V gene are LNHDA and SQIVND (reference sequence). CDR3 length: 17 residues. The source material was peripheral blood. This clonotype was obtained from a woman over 75 with active or convalescent COVID-19. This chain connects TRBV19 to TRBJ1-5, with TRBD1 matching 7 bases. The CDR3 reads CASSIGTGDLLNQPQHF. The CDR3 region has the DNA TGTGCCAGTAGTATAGGGACAGGAGACTTACTCAATCAGCCCCAGCATTTT.